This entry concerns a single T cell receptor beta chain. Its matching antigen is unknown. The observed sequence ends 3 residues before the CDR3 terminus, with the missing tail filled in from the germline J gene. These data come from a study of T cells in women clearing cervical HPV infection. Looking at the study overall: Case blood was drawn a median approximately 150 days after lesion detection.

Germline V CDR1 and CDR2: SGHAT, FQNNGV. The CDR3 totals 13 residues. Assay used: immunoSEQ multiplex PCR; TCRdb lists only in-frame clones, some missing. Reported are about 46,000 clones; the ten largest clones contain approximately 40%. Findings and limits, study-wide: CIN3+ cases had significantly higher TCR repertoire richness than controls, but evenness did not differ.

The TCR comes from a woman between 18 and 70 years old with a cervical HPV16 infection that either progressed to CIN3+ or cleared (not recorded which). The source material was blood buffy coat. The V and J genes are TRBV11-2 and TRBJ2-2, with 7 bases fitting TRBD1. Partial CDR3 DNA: TGTGCCAGCAGCTTAACAGGGGTCAACGTG. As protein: CASSLTGVNV. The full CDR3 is CASSLTGVNVLFF.